The 4 T cell receptor beta chains given below trace back to one sample, sequenced in a study of blood T cell repertoires in COVID-19. Produced via immunoSEQ multiplex PCR; TCRdb's table is partial and in-frame only. This table holds 140,000 or so clones, approximately 90% found once. Sequenced: peripheral blood. These TCRs come from a human donor in a cohort sampled during active COVID-19.

V gene TRBV6-5 combines with J gene TRBJ1-5; 10 nucleotides line up with TRBD1. The V segment lost 5 bases and the J segment 7 bases; nucleotides outside the gene matches: 8. The germline V gene encodes CDR1 MNHEY and CDR2 SVGAGI. There are 15 residues in the CDR3. The CDR3 sequence: CASSPLRQGAQPQHF. The CDR3 nucleotides are TGTGCCAGCAGTCCTCTGCGACAGGGGGCACAGCCCCAGCATTTT.

This chain joins TRBV3-1 (or the pseudogene TRBV3-2) and TRBJ2-1; 9 bases align to TRBD2. The V gene's germline CDR1 is LGHDT and CDR2 YNNKEL (reference sequence). The CDR3 spans 14 residues. Trimming at V came to 3 bases and at J to 5 bases, leaving 2 bases not matched to a gene. The CDR3 nucleotides are TGTGCCAGCAGCCAGGGCGGGGGGGACAATGAGCAGTTCTTC. Protein sequence: CASSQGGGDNEQFF.

The chain has TRBV11-2 and TRBJ2-5; 7 positions agree with TRBD1. With 1 base clipped from V and 4 bases from J, the junction kept 3 bases outside the gene matches. Germline V gene data show CDR1 as SGHAT and CDR2 as FQNNGV. The CDR3 covers 14 residues. CDR3 protein: CASSLGGQAETQYF. CDR3 DNA: TGTGCCAGCAGCTTAGGAGGACAGGCAGAGACCCAGTACTTC. The complete variable domain, with remaining parts taken from reference TRBV11-2 and TRBJ2-5, reads EAGVAQSPRYKIIEKRQSVAFWCNPISGHATLYWYQQILGQGPKLLIQFQNNGVVDDSQLPKDRFSAERLKGVDSTLKIQPAKLEDSAVYLCASSLGGQAETQYFGPGTRLLVL.

This clone showed up just once. This chain connects TRBV20-1 to TRBJ1-2, with D perhaps matching TRBD1 (5 bases). Trimming took off 3 bases at V and 1 base at J, with 12 bases between the two ends. This CDR3 region has 14 residues. CDR1 and CDR2 (germline): DFQATT, SNEGSKA (reference sequence). The CDR3 sequence is CSASTQGDNYGYTF. The DNA of the CDR3 is TGCAGTGCTAGTACCCAGGGCGATAACTATGGCTACACCTTC.